One T cell receptor beta chain is described in this entry. There are many counts of this clonotype. Its binding antigen is unknown. Qualities for individual bases were not recorded, and no much larger clone is one base off. The method behind the library was 5' RACE. Sequencing was carried out with an Illumina HiSeq 2000. Template switching added a universal primer binding site, and the final cDNA carried a unique molecular identifier that allowed TCR cDNA molecules to be counted accurately. Specific primers in the conserved constant-segment region were used to synthesize first-strand cDNA for TCR alpha and beta chains. Each cDNA library was double barcoded, with a SMART-Mk sample barcode plus Illumina barcodes, to control for contamination. TruSeq adapter sequences and Illumina sample barcodes were added in two successive PCR steps. Sequencing of the TCR alpha and beta cDNA libraries was done on the Illumina HiSeq platform using custom primers. The published analysis was carried out like this. MiGEC was used to process raw reads and extract unique molecular identifiers, and MiXCR was used to find CDR3 positions. For each individual, recombination models were inferred using an EM algorithm with the repgenHMM and IGoR tools. Shared clonotypes were analyzed with the tcR package in R, and sharing was normalized by the product of cloneset sizes. Out-of-frame nonproductive sequences were analyzed to study raw recombination free of thymic and clonal selection effects. TCRdb cleaned the public reads at Q25 with fastp, built clones with MiXCR and kept in-frame beta chains. Under each unique CDR3 protein, matching rows form one entry showing the most common genes and DNA. The V and J calls reflect TCRdb's pipeline rather than the authors' work. This sample gives some 690,000 distinct CDR3 sequences in total; 21% of them show up just once. The top ten constitute approximately 4.3% of the sample.

This specimen belongs to a study of identical twins (dated by TCRdb to about 2016). In terms of the full investigation: The study deep-sequenced TCR alpha and beta repertoires from monozygotic twins, unrelated adults of various ages and cord blood to test whether fetal clonotypes persist. Replicate twin experiments were performed at different times using different library preparation protocols to rule out contamination.

All donors were healthy Caucasians. Three pairs of female monozygotic twins, all aged 18 to 29 years, were included in the twin cohort. Peripheral blood mononuclear cells were used as the source from which RNA for TCR libraries was isolated. From the germline V gene, CDR1 is SGHVS and CDR2 is FQNEAQ. V is cut back by 5 bases and J by 3 bases, with 9 bases in the junction unmatched. The CDR3 sequence holds 15 residues, the cysteine and phenylalanine included. Only CDR3 DNA remains: 45 bases, in frame from the first base. Summary of the overall study and its limitations: Zero-insertion analyses could be partly confounded by invariant T cells such as MAIT and iNKT, though diverse VJ usage argued against such confounding for most clonotypes. Out-of-frame TCR alpha sequences shared between twins showed an excess of low generation-probability sequences compared with coincidental sharing between unrelated individuals. Fewer insertions were carried by abundant cord blood beta clonotypes, a similar but weaker trend appeared in young adult naive repertoires, and no such trend appeared in memory repertoires. In monozygotic twins, out-of-frame TCR alpha sharing was systematically underestimated by recombination models, although the models agreed with sharing between unrelated individuals. Because the same donors could not be followed over many years, the conclusions depended on cross-sectional statistical analysis. In beta out-of-frame sequences, excess twin sharing was weaker, because having fewer shared sequences lowered the signal-to-noise ratio.

The sample also formed part of further work on T cells expressing NK-cell markers. The other study reports the following: Several donors provided sorted CD3+CD56+NKG2C+, CD3+CD56+NKG2C- and CD3+CD56-NKG2C+ T-cell subsets, whose TCR beta-chain repertoires were profiled. Of the eight sequenced donors, seven were found to be HCMV-seropositive and one was found to be HCMV-seronegative. To restrict sorting to alphabetaTCR-expressing T cells, an anti-gammadeltaTCR antibody was added in several experiments. For about 6 donors, the dominant CD3+CD56+NKG2C+ clonotypes were among the top 10 CD8+ clonotypes and accounted for roughly 1.0-7.5% of CD8+ T cells. Those dominant clonotypes were again the most abundant among CD3+CD56-NKG2C+ cells in a handful of donors, at roughly 25-65%. It remained unclear whether the expanded NKG2C-expressing T cell clones were specific for HCMV antigens. The study sequenced eight donors, all healthy volunteers chosen at random: three men and five women. A commercial ELISA kit detecting HCMV-specific IgG in serum was used to determine HCMV serostatus. For roughly six donors, bulk peripheral blood T-cell repertoires were additionally sequenced from unsorted PBMC. MIGEC handled demultiplexing of the reads and grouping by UMI, while MiTCR was used to assemble and quantify clonotypes. To remove erroneous sequences, TCR cDNA sequences were retained only when supported by two or more reads. The tcR package was used for downstream repertoire analysis, with clonotypes matched between fractions based on CDR3 nucleotide sequence plus V segment. Antigen specificity was annotated against VDJdb with VDJmatch, allowing one amino acid substitution in CDR3.

Rearrangement joined TRBV7-8 to TRBJ2-7, with TRBD1 identical over 8 junction bases. The TCR comes from a woman between 18 and 29 years old in good health. The sample consisted of PBMCs. Read as DNA, the sequence is TGTGCCAGCAGCCTTAACACAGGGGGGTTCTACGAGCAGTACTTC. Translated, this gives CASSLNTGGFYEQYF. The reference TRBV7-8 and TRBJ2-7 proteins fill in what lies around the CDR3, so the full variable domain reads GAGVSQSPRYKVAKRGQDVALRCDPISGHVSLFWYQQALGQGPEFLTYFQNEAQLDKSGLPSDRFFAERPEGSVSTLKIQRTQQEDSAVYLCASSLNTGGFYEQYFGPGTRLTVT.